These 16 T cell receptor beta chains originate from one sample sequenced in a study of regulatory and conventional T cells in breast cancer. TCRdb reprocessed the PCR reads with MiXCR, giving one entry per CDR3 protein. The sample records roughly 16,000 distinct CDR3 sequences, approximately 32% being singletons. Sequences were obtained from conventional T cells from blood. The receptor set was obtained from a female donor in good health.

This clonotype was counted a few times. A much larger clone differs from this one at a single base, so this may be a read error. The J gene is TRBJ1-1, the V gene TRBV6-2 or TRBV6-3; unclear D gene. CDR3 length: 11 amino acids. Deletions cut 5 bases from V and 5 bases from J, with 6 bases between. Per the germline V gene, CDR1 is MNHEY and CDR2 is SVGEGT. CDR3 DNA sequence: TGTGCCAGCAGTCTAGGGACTGAAGCTTTCTTT. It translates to CASSLGTEAFF.

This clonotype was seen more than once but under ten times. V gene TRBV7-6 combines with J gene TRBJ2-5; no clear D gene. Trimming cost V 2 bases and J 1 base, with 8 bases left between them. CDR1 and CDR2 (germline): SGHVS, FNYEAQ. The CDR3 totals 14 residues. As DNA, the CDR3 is TGTGCCAGCAGCTTAATCCGCTCCCAAGAGACCCAGTACTTC. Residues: CASSLIRSQETQYF.

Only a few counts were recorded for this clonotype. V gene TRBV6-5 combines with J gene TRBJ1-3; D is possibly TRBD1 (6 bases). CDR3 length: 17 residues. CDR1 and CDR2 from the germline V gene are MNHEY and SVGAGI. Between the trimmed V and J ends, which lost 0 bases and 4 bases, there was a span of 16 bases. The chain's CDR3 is CASSYSLDRTIGNTIYF. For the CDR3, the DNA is TGTGCCAGCAGTTACTCGTTGGACAGAACTATAGGAAACACCATATATTTT.

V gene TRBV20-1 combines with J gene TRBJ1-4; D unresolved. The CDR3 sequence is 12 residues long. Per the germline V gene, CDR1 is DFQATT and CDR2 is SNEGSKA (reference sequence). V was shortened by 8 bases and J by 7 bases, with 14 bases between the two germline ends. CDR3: CSSISLGEKLFF. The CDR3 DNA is TGCAGTAGCATAAGTCTGGGTGAAAAACTGTTTTTT.

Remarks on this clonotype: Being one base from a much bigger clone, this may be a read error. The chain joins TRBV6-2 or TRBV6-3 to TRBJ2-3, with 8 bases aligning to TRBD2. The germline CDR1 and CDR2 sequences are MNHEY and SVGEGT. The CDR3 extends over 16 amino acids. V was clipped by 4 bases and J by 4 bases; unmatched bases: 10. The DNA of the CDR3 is TGTGCCAGCAGTTCCGCCCTCGGACTAGCAGCAGATACGCAGTATTTT. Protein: CASSSALGLAADTQYF.

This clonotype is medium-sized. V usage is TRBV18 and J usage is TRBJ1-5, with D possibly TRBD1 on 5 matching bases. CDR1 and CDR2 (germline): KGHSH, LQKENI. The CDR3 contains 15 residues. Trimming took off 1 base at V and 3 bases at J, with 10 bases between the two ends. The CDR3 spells CASSPRAGYNQPQHF. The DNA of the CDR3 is TGTGCCAGCTCACCACGGGCAGGGTACAATCAGCCCCAGCATTTT.

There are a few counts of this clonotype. As DNA, the CDR3 is TGCGCCAGCAGCCCCAGACAGGCCGGTGGCGAGCAGTACTTC. It specifies CASSPRQAGGEQYF. The V and J genes are TRBV5-1 and TRBJ2-7, with a possible D match to TRBD1 (6 bases). V lost 4 bases, J lost 6 bases, and 17 bases lay in between. From germline, CDR1 is SGHRS and CDR2 YFSETQ. CDR3 length: 14 residues.

The chain's CDR3 is CSARVDRGLVYYGYTF. Here the CDR3 DNA reads TGCAGTGCTAGAGTGGACAGGGGGCTGGTTTACTATGGCTACACCTTC. The gene calls are TRBV20-1 and TRBJ1-2, with TRBD1 matching over 11 bases. Trimming cost V 1 base and J 3 bases; bases outside gene matches: 7. Germline V gives CDR1 DFQATT, CDR2 SNEGSKA (reference sequence). The CDR3 covers 16 residues.

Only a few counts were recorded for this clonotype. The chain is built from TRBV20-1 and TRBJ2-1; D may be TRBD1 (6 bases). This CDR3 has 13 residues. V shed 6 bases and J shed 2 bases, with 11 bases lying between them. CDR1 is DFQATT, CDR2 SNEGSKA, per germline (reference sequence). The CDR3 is CSAYWGPYNEQFF. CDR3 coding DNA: TGCAGTGCCTATTGGGGGCCCTACAATGAGCAGTTCTTC.

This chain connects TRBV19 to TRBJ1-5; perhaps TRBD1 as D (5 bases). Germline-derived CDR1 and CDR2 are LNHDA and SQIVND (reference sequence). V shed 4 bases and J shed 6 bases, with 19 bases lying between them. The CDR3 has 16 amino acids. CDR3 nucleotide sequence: TGTGCCAGTAGTAGAGGGACTCCTACATTACTTCAGCCCCAGCATTTT. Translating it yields CASSRGTPTLLQPQHF.

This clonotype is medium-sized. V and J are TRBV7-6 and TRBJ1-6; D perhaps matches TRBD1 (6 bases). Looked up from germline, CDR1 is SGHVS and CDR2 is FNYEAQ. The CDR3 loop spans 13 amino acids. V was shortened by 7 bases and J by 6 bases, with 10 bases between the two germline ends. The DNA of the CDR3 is TGTGCCAGCACTTGGACAGCTAATTCACCCCTCCACTTT. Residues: CASTWTANSPLHF.

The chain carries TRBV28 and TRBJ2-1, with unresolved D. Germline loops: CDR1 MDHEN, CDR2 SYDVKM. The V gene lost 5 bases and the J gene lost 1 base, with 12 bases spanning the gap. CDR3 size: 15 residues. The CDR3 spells CASSPPGASYNEQFF. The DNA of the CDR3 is TGTGCCAGCAGTCCCCCCGGAGCATCCTACAATGAGCAGTTCTTC.

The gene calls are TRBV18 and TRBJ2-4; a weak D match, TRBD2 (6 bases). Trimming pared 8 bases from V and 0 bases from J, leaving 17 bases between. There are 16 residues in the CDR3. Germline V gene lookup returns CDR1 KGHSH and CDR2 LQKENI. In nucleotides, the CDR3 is TGTGCCAGCAGCTTAGTCGGGGGTCTAGCCAAAAACATTCAGTACTTC. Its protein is CASSLVGGLAKNIQYF.

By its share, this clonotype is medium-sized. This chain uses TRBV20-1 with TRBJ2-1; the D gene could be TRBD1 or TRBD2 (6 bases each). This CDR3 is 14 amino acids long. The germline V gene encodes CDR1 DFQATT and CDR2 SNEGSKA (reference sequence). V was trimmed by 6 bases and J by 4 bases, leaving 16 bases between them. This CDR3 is CSAVGTLAYNEQFF. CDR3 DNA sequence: TGCAGTGCAGTGGGGACACTAGCTTACAATGAGCAGTTCTTC.

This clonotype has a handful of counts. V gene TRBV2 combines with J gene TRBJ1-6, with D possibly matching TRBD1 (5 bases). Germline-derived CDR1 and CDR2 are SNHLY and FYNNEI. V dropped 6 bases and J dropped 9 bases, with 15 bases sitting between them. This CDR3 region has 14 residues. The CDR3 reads CASSELRGTSPLHF. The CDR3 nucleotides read TGTGCCAGCAGCGAACTTCGGGGGACTTCACCCCTCCACTTT. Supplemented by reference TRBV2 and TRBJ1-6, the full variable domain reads EPEVTQTPSHQVTQMGQEVILRCVPISNHLYFYWYRQILGQKVEFLVSFYNNEISEKSEIFDDQFSVERPDGSNFTLKIRSTKLEDSAMYFCASSELRGTSPLHFGNGTRLTVT.

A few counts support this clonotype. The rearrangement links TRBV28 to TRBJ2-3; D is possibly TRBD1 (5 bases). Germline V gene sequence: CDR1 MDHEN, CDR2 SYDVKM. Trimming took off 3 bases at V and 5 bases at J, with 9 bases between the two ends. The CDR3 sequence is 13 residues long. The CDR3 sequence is CASSLTVLDTQYF. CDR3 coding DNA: TGTGCCAGCAGTTTGACAGTTTTAGATACGCAGTATTTT.